A selection of T cell receptor beta chains follows, all from one sample in a study of technical replicates of blood from a handful of donors. Data came from immunoSEQ multiplex PCR; TCRdb stores just in-frame clones and leaves some out. The sample has about 69,000 clones; over 70% are singletons. Specimen: PBMCs. The receptor set was obtained from a human donor in good health. Some clones in this sample may be carry-over from other donors' samples. Both conserved end residues are part of each CDR3. A D gene is named only where the DNA matches it firmly.

CDR3 length	V gene	J gene	D gene	CDR3 protein	CDR3 DNA
15	TRBV7-9	TRBJ1-5	NA	CASSPMGSVNQPQHF	TGTGCCAGCAGCCCGATGGGGAGCGTGAATCAGCCCCAGCATTTT
19	TRBV11-2	TRBJ2-2	TRBD2	CASSLVGYGSGRSWEELFF	TGTGCCAGCAGCTTAGTCGGGTATGGTAGCGGGAGGTCGTGGGAGGAGCTGTTTTTT
14	TRBV29-1	TRBJ2-2	TRBD1	CSVVWTGGTGELFF	TGCAGCGTTGTATGGACAGGGGGCACCGGGGAGCTGTTTTTT
13	TRBV2	TRBJ2-7	NA	CASSVGPSYEQYF	TGTGCCAGCAGTGTGGGCCCCTCCTACGAGCAGTACTTC
13	TRBV7-6	TRBJ2-7	TRBD1	CASSPQQGDEQYF	TGTGCCAGCAGCCCCCAACAGGGGGACGAGCAGTACTTC
16	TRBV7-3	TRBJ2-2	NA	CASSLGLGGGTGELFF	TGTGCCAGCAGCTTGGGACTGGGAGGGGGCACCGGGGAGCTGTTTTTT
17	TRBV11-3	TRBJ2-3	TRBD2	CASSLRKGLAGVDTQYF	TGTGCCAGCAGCTTAAGAAAAGGACTAGCGGGAGTAGATACGCAGTATTTT
14	TRBV7-2	TRBJ2-2	TRBD2	CASSLGGGAGELFF	TGTGCCAGCAGCCTCGGCGGGGGGGCCGGGGAGCTGTTTTTT
13	TRBV7-3	TRBJ1-1	NA	CASSLLTDTEAFF	TGTGCCAGCAGCTTACTTACGGACACTGAAGCTTTCTTT
13	TRBV15	TRBJ1-5	NA	CATSFGGDQPQHF	TGTGCCACCAGCTTCGGGGGGGATCAGCCCCAGCATTTT
14	TRBV7-2	TRBJ2-7	NA	CASSAALTGSEQYF	TGTGCCAGCAGCGCGGCGCTCACGGGTTCCGAGCAGTACTTC
15	TRBV5-1	TRBJ1-2	TRBD1	CASSSNRDRGYGYTF	TGCGCCAGCAGCTCTAACCGGGACAGGGGATATGGCTACACCTTC
14	TRBV6-4	TRBJ1-2	NA	CASSDSGGLYGYTF	TGTGCCAGCAGTGACTCGGGGGGGCTTTATGGCTACACCTTC
16	TRBV5-6	TRBJ2-1	NA	CASSPGTASSYNEQFF	TGTGCCAGCAGCCCTGGGACTGCGAGCTCCTACAATGAGCAGTTCTTC
15	TRBV30	TRBJ2-3	NA	CAWSGLSGSTDTQYF	TGTGCCTGGAGTGGCCTGAGCGGGAGCACAGATACGCAGTATTTT